Following are 26 T cell receptor beta chains from one sample sequenced in a study of blood T cell repertoires in COVID-19. TCRdb's table, derived via immunoSEQ multiplex PCR, lists solely in-frame clones and lacks some. The sample contains around 360,000 clones, about 90% of which appear only once. The sequencing input was PBMCs or T cells enriched from blood (not recorded which). These receptors were collected from a woman in her 30s who had recovered from COVID-19.

The rearrangement links TRBV11-2 to TRBJ2-1; D unresolved. CDR1 and CDR2 (germline): SGHAT, FQNNGV. V was clipped by 0 bases and J by 1 base, with 7 bases between them. This CDR3 comprises 15 residues. CDR3 bases: TGTGCCAGCAGCTTAGATTTAGCTTCCTACAATGAGCAGTTCTTC. Translating it yields CASSLDLASYNEQFF. Full variable domain (remainder filled in from reference TRBV11-2 and TRBJ2-1): EAGVAQSPRYKIIEKRQSVAFWCNPISGHATLYWYQQILGQGPKLLIQFQNNGVVDDSQLPKDRFSAERLKGVDSTLKIQPAKLEDSAVYLCASSLDLASYNEQFFGPGTRLTVL.

The chain is built from TRBV4-1 and TRBJ1-1; D unclear. Germline CDR1 MGHRA, CDR2 YSYEKL. V was cut by 4 bases and J by 2 bases, with 11 bases left in between. CDR3 length: 14 residues. Here the CDR3 DNA reads TGCGCCAGCAGCCGTGAGGGAGTAAACACTGAAGCTTTCTTT. As protein: CASSREGVNTEAFF.

The chain employs TRBV3-1 (or the pseudogene TRBV3-2) and TRBJ2-1; 10 bases map to TRBD2. Trimming removed 0 bases from V and 6 bases from J; junction bases left unmatched: 11. The CDR3 covers 18 residues. CDR1 and CDR2 (germline): LGHDT, YNNKEL (reference sequence). Here the CDR3 DNA reads TGTGCCAGCAGCCAAGAGGGAAGCGGGGGGGCGGTCATCAATGAGCAGTTCTTC. It is translated as CASSQEGSGGAVINEQFF.

V gene TRBV11-3 combines with J gene TRBJ2-3, with D unclear. V was cut by 1 base and J by 6 bases, with 8 bases left in between. From germline, CDR1 is SGHNT and CDR2 YENEEA. The CDR3 is 13 residues long. The CDR3 nucleotides read TGTGCCAGCAGCTTAGGCGAACTCGATACGCAGTATTTT. Translation gives CASSLGELDTQYF.

The gene calls are TRBV2 and TRBJ2-7, with 13 nucleotides matching TRBD2. V lost 6 bases to trimming and J lost 4 bases; unmatched junction nucleotides: 6. The CDR3 consists of 15 residues. Germline V gene lookup returns CDR1 SNHLY and CDR2 FYNNEI. The CDR3: CASRGGTSGIYEQYF. The DNA of the CDR3 is TGTGCCAGCAGGGGGGGGACTAGCGGGATTTACGAGCAGTACTTC.

The chain employs TRBV3-1 (or the pseudogene TRBV3-2) and TRBJ2-1; perhaps TRBD2 as D (6 bases). CDR1 is LGHDT and CDR2 is YNNKEL in the germline V gene (reference sequence). Trimming took 8 bases from V and 6 from J, leaving 20 bases between them. This CDR3 has 15 amino acids. The CDR3 spells CASFGGSLTSNEQFF. The CDR3 DNA reads TGTGCCAGCTTTGGGGGGTCCTTAACCAGCAATGAGCAGTTCTTC.

V usage is TRBV28 and J usage is TRBJ1-5; D is unclear. Germline CDR1 reads MDHEN; CDR2 reads SYDVKM. The CDR3 is 15 residues long. V lost 2 bases, J lost 6 bases, and 14 bases lay in between. CDR3 region: CASSLVVGSSQPQHF. DNA for the CDR3: TGTGCCAGCAGTTTAGTGGTTGGGTCTAGTCAGCCCCAGCATTTT. Full variable domain (missing parts from reference TRBV28 and TRBJ1-5): DVKVTQSSRYLVKRTGEKVFLECVQDMDHENMFWYRQDPGLGLRLIYFSYDVKMKEKGDIPEGYSVSREKKERFSLILESASTNQTSMYLCASSLVVGSSQPQHFGDGTRLSIL.

This clone was counted only a few times. This chain links TRBV29-1 with TRBJ1-1; 9 positions agree with TRBD1. The V and J ends lost 6 bases and 1 base, in that order; junction bases with no gene match: 3. The V gene's germline CDR1 is SQVTM and CDR2 ANQGSEA. This CDR3 region has 13 residues. The CDR3 protein is CSVLGQGNTEAFF. The CDR3 DNA is TGCAGCGTACTGGGACAGGGGAACACTGAAGCTTTCTTT.

The chain is built from TRBV27 and TRBJ1-1; 9 bases line up with TRBD1. Germline-derived CDR1 and CDR2 are MNHEY and SMNVEV (reference sequence). Germline trimming cut 6 bases from V and 3 bases from J; bases unmatched to any gene: 11. This CDR3 comprises 16 residues. The CDR3 sequence is CASSSPGQGLDTEAFF. CDR3 sequence (DNA): TGTGCCAGCAGCTCCCCGGGACAGGGTCTCGACACTGAAGCTTTCTTT.

The rearrangement joins TRBV2 to TRBJ1-1; D is perhaps TRBD1 (6 bases). The V end was cut by 4 bases, the J end by 4 bases, with 16 bases between. The CDR3 consists of 15 residues. Germline CDR1 SNHLY, CDR2 FYNNEI. Here the CDR3 reads CASSGQARGATEAFF. DNA for the CDR3: TGTGCCAGCAGTGGACAGGCCCGAGGAGCCACTGAAGCTTTCTTT.

This chain joins TRBV18 and TRBJ2-7, with 8 nucleotides matching TRBD1. The CDR3 runs 16 residues. Germline V gives CDR1 KGHSH, CDR2 LQKENI. V lost 5 bases, J lost 0 bases, and 9 bases stayed unmatched. CDR3 bases: TGTGCCAGCTCAGGTAAAGGGACAGGTACCTCCTACGAGCAGTACTTC. It is translated as CASSGKGTGTSYEQYF.

V usage is TRBV27 and J usage is TRBJ2-5; 8 bases match TRBD1. This CDR3 is 14 amino acids long. The V gene's germline CDR1 is MNHEY and CDR2 SMNVEV (reference sequence). The ends lost 5 bases at V and 5 bases at J; junction bases unmatched: 7. CDR3 sequence: CASSPGQASETQYF. The DNA of the CDR3 is TGTGCCAGCAGTCCGGGACAGGCATCGGAGACCCAGTACTTC.

The V and J genes are TRBV29-1 and TRBJ2-4; 8 bases map to TRBD1. Germline V lookup: CDR1 SQVTM, CDR2 ANQGSEA. The CDR3 length is 14 residues. Trimming cost V 0 bases and J 8 bases; bases outside gene matches: 6. The CDR3 DNA reads as TGCAGCGTTGAAGATGGACAGGGAAGAGACATTCAGTACTTC. It is translated as CSVEDGQGRDIQYF.

A single count supports this clone. The chain employs TRBV7-9 and TRBJ2-1, with TRBD1 matching 7 bases. Germline V lookup: CDR1 SEHNR, CDR2 FQNEAQ (reference sequence). V gave up 5 bases and J gave up 4 bases; unmatched junction bases: 8. This CDR3 region has 15 residues. CDR3 coding DNA: TGTGCCAGCAGCAACCAGGGGGTCGGGTACAATGAGCAGTTCTTC. Translated, it gives CASSNQGVGYNEQFF.

The rearrangement uses TRBV2 and TRBJ2-3; 8 bases line up with TRBD2. The trim removed 10 bases at V and 2 bases at J, leaving 8 bases unmatched. Per the germline V gene, CDR1 is SNHLY and CDR2 is FYNNEI. CDR3 length: 14 residues. CDR3 amino acids: CATCIAGYTDTQYF. CDR3 DNA sequence: TGTGCCACCTGTATAGCGGGGTACACAGATACGCAGTATTTT.

The CDR3 loop is CASSTLAGEQFF. CDR3 sequence (DNA): TGTGCCAGCAGTACTCTAGCGGGTGAGCAGTTCTTC. This chain uses TRBV6-2 or TRBV6-3 with TRBJ2-1; 8 bases map to TRBD2. The CDR3 runs to 12 residues. Looked up from germline, CDR1 is MNHEY and CDR2 is SVGEGT. V gave up 5 bases and J gave up 9 bases; unmatched junction bases: 3.

The chain combines TRBV5-1 with TRBJ2-1; 11 nucleotides align to TRBD2. CDR3 length equals 14 residues. The germline CDR1 and CDR2 sequences are SGHRS and YFSETQ. The V and J ends lost 4 bases and 9 bases, in that order; junction bases with no gene match: 6. DNA of the CDR3: TGCGCCAGCAGCGCGACTAGCGGGGTTCCTGAGCAGTTCTTC. Translation gives CASSATSGVPEQFF.

The chain carries TRBV29-1 and TRBJ2-1; 11 bases line up with TRBD2. Germline CDR1 and CDR2: SQVTM and ANQGSEA. This CDR3 comprises 14 residues. The V and J ends lost 3 bases and 7 bases, in that order; junction bases with no gene match: 5. The CDR3 coding sequence is TGCAGCGTTGAGCTAGCGGGAGGTCAAAATGAGCAGTTCTTC. This gives the protein CSVELAGGQNEQFF.

This clone was recorded once. The chain employs TRBV6-5 and TRBJ1-1, with 11 bases aligning to TRBD1. The V segment lost 11 bases and the J segment 5 bases; nucleotides outside the gene matches: 10. CDR1 and CDR2 from the germline V gene are MNHEY and SVGAGI. The CDR3 contains 14 residues. CDR3 nucleotide sequence: TGTGCCGCAGAAGGACAGGGGGCGTTTACTGAAGCTTTCTTT. This sequence encodes CAAEGQGAFTEAFF.

The rearrangement links TRBV19 to TRBJ1-6; the match to TRBD1 covers 9 bases. The CDR3 consists of 16 residues. V lost 5 bases to trimming and J lost 7 bases; unmatched junction nucleotides: 9. Germline-derived CDR1 and CDR2 are LNHDA and SQIVND (reference sequence). CDR3 sequence: CASSPRTGELNSPLHF. DNA of the CDR3: TGTGCCAGTAGTCCCCGGACAGGGGAGTTGAATTCACCCCTCCACTTT. Complete variable domain (other parts from reference TRBV19 and TRBJ1-6): DGGITQSPKYLFRKEGQNVTLSCEQNLNHDAMYWYRQDPGQGLRLIYYSQIVNDFQKGDIAEGYSVSREKKESFPLTVTSAQKNPTAFYLCASSPRTGELNSPLHFGNGTRLTVT.

In this sample, this clone turned up once. This is likely a read error, given that the CDR3 carries no conserved phenylalanine or tryptophan at its end. Because the CDR3's place on the DNA is in doubt, the DNA is left out and the CDR3 is given as listed by TCRdb. This sequence joins TRBV6-5 and TRBJ1-1; the table names TRBD1, a call not compared with the DNA. CDR1 and CDR2 (germline): MNHEY, SVGAGI. Counting both end residues, the CDR3 totals 13 amino acids. The CDR3 region is CASSYSNYMPPPY.

This clone was seen once. This chain links TRBV2 with TRBJ2-3, with 13 bases identical to TRBD2. CDR1 is SNHLY and CDR2 is FYNNEI in the germline V gene. V lost 6 bases, J lost 6 bases, and 12 bases stayed unmatched. The CDR3 is 17 residues long. The CDR3 coding sequence is TGTGCCAGCAGGACGGGACTAGCGGGATCCGGGTCCGATACGCAGTATTTT. Translation gives CASRTGLAGSGSDTQYF.

The chain uses TRBV6-5 and TRBJ1-1; TRBD1 matches at 9 bases. Germline CDR1 MNHEY, CDR2 SVGAGI. The V and J ends lost 4 bases and 1 base, in that order; junction bases with no gene match: 7. The length of the CDR3 is 16 residues. This CDR3 reads CASSSSPGQGNTEAFF. The CDR3 DNA sequence: TGTGCCAGCAGTTCCTCCCCGGGACAGGGGAACACTGAAGCTTTCTTT.

The chain carries TRBV4-2 and TRBJ2-3; 8 bases line up with TRBD2. V lost 3 bases and J lost 2; bases outside the gene matches: 1. Germline values: CDR1 LGHNA, CDR2 YNFKEQ. CDR3 length: 14 residues. CDR3 nucleotides: TGTGCCAGCAGCCATAGCGGGGCCACAGATACGCAGTATTTT. Translation gives CASSHSGATDTQYF.

This clone occurred once. The chain links TRBV28 to TRBJ1-5; 7 nucleotides agree with TRBD1. Germline CDR1 is MDHEN and CDR2 is SYDVKM. V was clipped by 3 bases and J by 7 bases; unmatched bases: 6. CDR3 length: 14 amino acids. CDR3 sequence (DNA): TGTGCCAGCAGTTTTAGGGGGCGGGCCCAGCCCCAGCATTTT. It is translated as CASSFRGRAQPQHF.

The chain recombines TRBV2 with TRBJ2-7; the match to TRBD2 covers 12 bases. In germline, CDR1 is SNHLY, CDR2 FYNNEI. V trimming: 6 bases; J trimming: 6 bases; junction bases outside the gene matches: 9. CDR3 length: 15 amino acids. The CDR3 nucleotides read TGTGCCAGCAGCCATAGACTAGCGGGAGTGGTCGAGCAGTACTTC. Translated, it gives CASSHRLAGVVEQYF.